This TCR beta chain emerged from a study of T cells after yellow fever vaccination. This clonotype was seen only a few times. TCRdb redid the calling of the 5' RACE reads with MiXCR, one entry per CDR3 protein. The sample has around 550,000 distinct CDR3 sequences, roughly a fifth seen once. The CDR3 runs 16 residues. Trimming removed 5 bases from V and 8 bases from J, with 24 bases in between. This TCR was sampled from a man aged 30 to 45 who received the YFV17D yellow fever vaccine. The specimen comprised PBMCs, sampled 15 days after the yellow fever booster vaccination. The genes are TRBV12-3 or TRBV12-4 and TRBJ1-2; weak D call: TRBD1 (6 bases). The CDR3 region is CASSTSLAQGNRGYTF. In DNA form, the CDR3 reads TGTGCCAGCAGTACATCCCTTGCGCAGGGGAATAGAGGCTACACCTTC.